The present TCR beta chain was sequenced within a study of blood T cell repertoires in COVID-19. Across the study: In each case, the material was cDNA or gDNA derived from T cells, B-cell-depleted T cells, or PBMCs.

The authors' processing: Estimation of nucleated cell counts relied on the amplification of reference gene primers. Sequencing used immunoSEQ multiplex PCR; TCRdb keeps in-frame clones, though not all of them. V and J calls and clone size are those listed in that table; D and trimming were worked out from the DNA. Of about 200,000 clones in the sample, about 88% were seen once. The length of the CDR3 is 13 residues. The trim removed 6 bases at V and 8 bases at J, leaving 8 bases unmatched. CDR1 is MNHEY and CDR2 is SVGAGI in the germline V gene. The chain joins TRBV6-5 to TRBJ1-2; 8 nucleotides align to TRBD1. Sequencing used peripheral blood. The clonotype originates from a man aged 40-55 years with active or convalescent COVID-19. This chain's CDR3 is CASSKDRGDGYTF. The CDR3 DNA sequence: TGTGCCAGCAGCAAAGACAGGGGAGACGGCTACACCTTC.